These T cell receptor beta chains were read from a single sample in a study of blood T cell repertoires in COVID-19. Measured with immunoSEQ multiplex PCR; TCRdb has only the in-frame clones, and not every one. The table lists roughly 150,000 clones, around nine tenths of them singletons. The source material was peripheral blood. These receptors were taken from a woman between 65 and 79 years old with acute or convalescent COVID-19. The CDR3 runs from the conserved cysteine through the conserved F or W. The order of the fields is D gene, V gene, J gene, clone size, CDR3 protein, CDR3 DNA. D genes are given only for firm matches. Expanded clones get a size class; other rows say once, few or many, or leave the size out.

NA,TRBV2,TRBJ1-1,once,CASSGLFMNTEAFF,TGTGCCAGCAGTGGCCTATTCATGAACACTGAAGCTTTCTTT
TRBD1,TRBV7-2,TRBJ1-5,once,CASSRGQGVSQPQHF,TGTGCCAGCAGCCGGGGACAGGGGGTCAGTCAGCCCCAGCATTTT
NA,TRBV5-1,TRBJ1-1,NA,CASSGQLNTEAFF,TGCGCCAGCAGCGGACAGTTGAACACTGAAGCTTTCTTT
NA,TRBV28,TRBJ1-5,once,CASSFVAYSNQPQHF,TGTGCCAGCAGTTTTGTGGCTTATAGCAATCAGCCCCAGCATTTT
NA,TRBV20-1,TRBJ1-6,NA,CSASYGDWGNSPLHF,TGCAGTGCTAGTTACGGGGATTGGGGAAATTCACCCCTCCACTTT
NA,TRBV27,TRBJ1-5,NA,CASSLSRGNQPQHF,TGTGCCAGCAGTTTATCCCGTGGCAATCAGCCCCAGCATTTT
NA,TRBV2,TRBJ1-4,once,CASSARRTTNEKLFF,TGTGCCAGCAGTGCCCGGAGAACAACTAATGAAAAACTGTTTTTT
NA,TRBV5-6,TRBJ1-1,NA,CASSLVAAAPEAFF,TGTGCCAGCAGCTTGGTGGCGGCAGCGCCTGAAGCTTTCTTT
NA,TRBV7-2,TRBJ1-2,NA,CASSFQGSVYGYTF,TGTGCCAGCAGCTTCCAGGGATCGGTGTATGGCTACACCTTC
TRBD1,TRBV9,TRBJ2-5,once,CASSARQGVSETQYF,TGTGCCAGCAGCGCGAGACAGGGCGTTTCGGAGACCCAGTACTTC
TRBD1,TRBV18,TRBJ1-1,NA,CASSRGTANTEAFF,TGTGCCAGCTCACGCGGGACAGCGAACACTGAAGCTTTCTTT
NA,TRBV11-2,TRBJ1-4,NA,CASTSQWGGRATNEKLFF,TGTGCCAGCACCTCCCAATGGGGGGGGAGGGCAACTAATGAAAAACTGTTTTTT
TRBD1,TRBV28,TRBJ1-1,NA,CASSRPDRVRNTEAFF,TGTGCCAGCAGTCGCCCCGACAGGGTGAGGAACACTGAAGCTTTCTTT
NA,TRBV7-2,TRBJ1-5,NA,CASSSIWEDSNQPQHF,TGTGCCAGCAGCTCGATATGGGAAGACAGTAATCAGCCCCAGCATTTT
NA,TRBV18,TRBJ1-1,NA,CASSPDWGEEAFF,TGTGCCAGCTCACCAGATTGGGGCGAGGAAGCTTTCTTT
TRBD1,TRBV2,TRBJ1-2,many,CASSVGTDLGYTF,TGTGCCAGCAGTGTCGGGACAGACCTTGGCTACACCTTC
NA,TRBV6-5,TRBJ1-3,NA,CASSYSSFGNTIYF,TGTGCCAGCAGTTACTCGTCCTTTGGAAACACCATATATTTT
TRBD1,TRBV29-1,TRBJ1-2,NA,CSAPQGSGGYTF,TGCAGCGCCCCACAGGGGTCGGGTGGCTACACCTTC
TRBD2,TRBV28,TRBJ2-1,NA,CASSLRKLKVSSGGHYNEQFF,TGTGCCAGCAGTTTAAGAAAATTAAAGGTTTCTAGCGGGGGCCACTACAATGAGCAGTTCTTC
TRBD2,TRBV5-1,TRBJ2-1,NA,CASSFIPGLGGNEQFF,TGCGCCAGCAGTTTTATCCCTGGACTAGGAGGCAATGAGCAGTTCTTC
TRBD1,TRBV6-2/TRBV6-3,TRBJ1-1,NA,CASSLSGQANTEAFF,TGTGCCAGCAGTTTATCGGGACAGGCAAACACTGAAGCTTTCTTT
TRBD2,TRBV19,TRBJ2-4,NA,CASSTRGATGRTDKNIQYF,TGTGCCAGTAGTACGCGGGGGGCAACCGGTAGGACAGACAAAAACATTCAGTACTTC
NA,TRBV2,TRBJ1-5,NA,CASRDTGYSNQPQHF,TGTGCCAGCAGAGATACAGGTTATAGCAATCAGCCCCAGCATTTT
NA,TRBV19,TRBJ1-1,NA,CASKVQANTEAFF,TGTGCCAGTAAAGTTCAGGCGAACACTGAAGCTTTCTTT
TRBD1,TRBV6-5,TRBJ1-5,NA,CASRGTGGNQPQHF,TGTGCCAGCAGGGGGACAGGGGGTAATCAGCCCCAGCATTTT
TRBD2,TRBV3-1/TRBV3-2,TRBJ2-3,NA,CASRSRTSGSSTDTQYF,TGTGCCAGCAGATCTCGGACTAGCGGTTCTAGCACAGATACGCAGTATTTT
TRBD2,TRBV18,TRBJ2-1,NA,CASSPLLAGASSYNEQFF,TGTGCCAGCTCACCACTCCTAGCGGGGGCGAGCTCCTACAATGAGCAGTTCTTC
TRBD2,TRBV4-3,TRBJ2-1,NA,CASSPRTVAGGLLIF,TGCGCCAGCAGCCCCCGGACGGTAGCGGGGGGGCTCCTAATCTTC
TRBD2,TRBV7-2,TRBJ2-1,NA,CASSLAGTSGGEQFF,TGTGCCAGCAGCTTAGCTGGGACTAGCGGGGGGGAGCAGTTCTTC
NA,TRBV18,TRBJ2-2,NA,CASSRLDTNTGELFF,TGTGCCAGCTCACGATTGGACACAAACACCGGGGAGCTGTTTTTT
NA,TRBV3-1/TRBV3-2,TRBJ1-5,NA,CASSQAGGAAWAQHF,TGTGCCAGCAGCCAAGCCGGAGGCGCGGCGTGGGCCCAGCATTTT
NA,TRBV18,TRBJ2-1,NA,CASSILEATGTNEQFF,TGTGCCAGCTCGATCCTGGAGGCGACTGGTACCAATGAGCAGTTCTTC